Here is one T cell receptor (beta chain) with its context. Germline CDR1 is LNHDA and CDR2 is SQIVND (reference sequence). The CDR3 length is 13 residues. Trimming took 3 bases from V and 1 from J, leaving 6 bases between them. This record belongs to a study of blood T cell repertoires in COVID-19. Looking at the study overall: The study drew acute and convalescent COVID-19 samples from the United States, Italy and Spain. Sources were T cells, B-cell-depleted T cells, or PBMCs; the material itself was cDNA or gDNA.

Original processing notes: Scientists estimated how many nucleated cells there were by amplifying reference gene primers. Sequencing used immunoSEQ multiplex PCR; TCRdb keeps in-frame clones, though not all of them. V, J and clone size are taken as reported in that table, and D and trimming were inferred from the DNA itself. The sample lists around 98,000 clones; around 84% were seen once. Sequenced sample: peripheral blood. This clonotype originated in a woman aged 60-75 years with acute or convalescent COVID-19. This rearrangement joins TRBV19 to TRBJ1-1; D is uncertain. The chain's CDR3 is CASSILKNTEAFF. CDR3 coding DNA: TGTGCCAGTAGTATCCTAAAGAACACTGAAGCTTTCTTT.